There are a few counts of the clone carrying this TCR beta chain. Its antigen is unknown. Just one base apart from a much larger clone, this may be a read error. The data were obtained in a study of T-cell reconstitution after alpha-beta-depleted transplantation in children. The study's findings and limits: Newly produced T cells mostly accounted for T-cell counts and diversity one year post-transplant. Diversity of TCRbeta at day 60 was high in some patients, arising from surviving recipient T cells and thymic progenitors. About two months after transplant, alpha-beta T cells reportedly came from several hundred expanded graft clones.

This CDR3 is 16 amino acids long. CDR1 is SEHNR, CDR2 FQNEAQ, per germline (reference sequence). Researchers prepared the TCRbeta library using unique molecular identifiers, the study reports. TCRdb reprocessed the PCR reads with MiXCR, giving one entry per CDR3 protein. The data show 450,000 to 700,000 distinct CDR3 sequences, 25% to 30% seen once. The sequence came from a boy younger than two with Wiskott-Aldrich syndrome, due to receive a stem cell transplant. Material: PBMCs, obtained before TCRalphabeta/CD19-depleted stem cell transplant. The chain couples TRBV7-9 to TRBJ2-4; 8 bases map to TRBD2. CDR3 in amino acids: CASSPPRGGPLNSQYF. As DNA, the CDR3 is TGTGCCAGCAGCCCCCCCCGGGGGGGGCCATTAAACAGTCAGTACTTC.